This TCR beta chain was identified during a study of regulatory T cells in long-lasting Graves disease. The sample's time point: newly diagnosed GD, antithyroid drugs for less than 3 months. From PBMCs, RNA was extracted and then used to make the TCR library. Patients hailed from an endocrinology department in Xi'an, China. Overall study results and limits: Favored gene segments in persistent disease were TRBV28, TRBJ1-2 and TRBJ2-5.

Arm-PCR of CDR3 regions and iRepertoire HTBI primers were used to build TCR beta libraries. TCRdb called the multiplex PCR reads again in MiXCR, with one record for every CDR3 protein. The table includes approximately 300,000 distinct CDR3 sequences, 18% detected once. There are a few counts of this clonotype. Its matching antigen is unknown. The ends were cut back, 5 bases at V and 2 bases at J, with 17 bases in the middle. The CDR3 is made up of 16 amino acids. From germline, CDR1 is SGHTA and CDR2 FQGNSA. The TCR was taken from a female donor with Graves disease. Sequencing was performed on peripheral blood mononuclear cells (PBMCs), taken at new diagnosis, from a patient treated with antithyroid drugs. V and J are TRBV7-2 and TRBJ2-3; a possible D gene is TRBD2 (6 bases). The CDR3 spells CASSRGLEGITDTQYF. The CDR3 nucleotides are TGTGCCAGCAGCCGTGGACTGGAGGGAATCACAGATACGCAGTATTTT. Full variable domain (outside the CDR3, taken from reference TRBV7-2 and TRBJ2-3): GAGVSQSPSNKVTEKGKDVELRCDPISGHTALYWYRQSLGQGLEFLIYFQGNSAPDKSGLPSDRFSAERTGGSVSTLTIQRTQQEDSAVYLCASSRGLEGITDTQYFGPGTRLTVL.